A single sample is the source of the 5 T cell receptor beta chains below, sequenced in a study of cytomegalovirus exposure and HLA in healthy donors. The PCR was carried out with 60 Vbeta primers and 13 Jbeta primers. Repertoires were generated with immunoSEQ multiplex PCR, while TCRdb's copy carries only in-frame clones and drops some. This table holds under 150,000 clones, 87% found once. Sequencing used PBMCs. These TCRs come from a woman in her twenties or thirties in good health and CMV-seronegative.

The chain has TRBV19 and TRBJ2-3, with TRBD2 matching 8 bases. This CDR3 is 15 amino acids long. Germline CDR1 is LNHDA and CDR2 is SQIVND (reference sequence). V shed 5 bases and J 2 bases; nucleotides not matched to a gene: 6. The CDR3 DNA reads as TGTGCCAGTAGTTCTACTAGCGGTTTCACAGATACGCAGTATTTT. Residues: CASSSTSGFTDTQYF.

The DNA of the CDR3 is TGTGCTAGTGGTTTGGTATGTAGGGCTAGCGGGACGGTAGGAACCCAGTACTTC. It yields the protein CASGLVCRASGTVGTQYF. J is TRBJ2-5 and V is TRBV12-5; 9 positions agree with TRBD2. The CDR3 sequence is 18 residues long. CDR1 and CDR2 from the germline V gene are LGHNT and FRNRAP. Losses at the gene ends were 0 bases for V and 8 bases for J; bases not matched to a gene: 16. The entire variable domain, with the rest obtained from reference TRBV12-5 and TRBJ2-5, is as follows: DARVTQTPRHKVTEMGQEVTMRCQPILGHNTVFWYRQTMMQGLELLAYFRNRAPLDDSGMPKDRFSAEMPDATLATLKIQPSEPRDSAVYFCASGLVCRASGTVGTQYFGPGTRLLVL.

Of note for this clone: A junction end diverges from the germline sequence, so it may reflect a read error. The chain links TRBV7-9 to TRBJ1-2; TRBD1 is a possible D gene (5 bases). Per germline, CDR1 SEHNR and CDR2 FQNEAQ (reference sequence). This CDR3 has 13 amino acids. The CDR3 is CASSYGQGYGYPF. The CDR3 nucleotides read TGTGCCAGCAGTTACGGACAAGGATATGGCTACCCCTTC.

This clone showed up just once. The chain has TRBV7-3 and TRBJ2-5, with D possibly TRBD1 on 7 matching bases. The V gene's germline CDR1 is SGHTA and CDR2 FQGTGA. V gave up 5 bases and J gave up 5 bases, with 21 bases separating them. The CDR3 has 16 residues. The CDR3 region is CASSPLGGPGGETQYF. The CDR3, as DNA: TGTGCCAGCAGCCCCCTGGGGGGCCCAGGGGGGGAGACCCAGTACTTC.

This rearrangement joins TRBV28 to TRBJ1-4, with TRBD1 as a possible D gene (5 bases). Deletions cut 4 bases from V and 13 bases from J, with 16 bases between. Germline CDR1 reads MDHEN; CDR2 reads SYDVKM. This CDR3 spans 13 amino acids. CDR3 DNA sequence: TGTGCCAGCAGTTCAGGGTTTACGGTAGTACTGTTTTTT. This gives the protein CASSSGFTVVLFF.